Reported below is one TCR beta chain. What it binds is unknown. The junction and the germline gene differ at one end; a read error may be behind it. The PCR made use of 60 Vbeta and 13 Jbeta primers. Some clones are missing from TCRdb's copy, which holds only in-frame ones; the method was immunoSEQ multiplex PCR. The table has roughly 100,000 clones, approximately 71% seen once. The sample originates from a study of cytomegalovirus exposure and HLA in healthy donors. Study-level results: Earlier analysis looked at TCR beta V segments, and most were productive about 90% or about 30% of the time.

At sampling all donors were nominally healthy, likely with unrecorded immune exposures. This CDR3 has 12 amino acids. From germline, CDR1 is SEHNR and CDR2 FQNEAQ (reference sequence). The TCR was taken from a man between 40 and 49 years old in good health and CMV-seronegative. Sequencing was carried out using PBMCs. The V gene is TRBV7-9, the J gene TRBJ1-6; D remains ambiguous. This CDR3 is CSSSLESSPLHF. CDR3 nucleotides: TGTTCCAGCAGCTTAGAGAGTTCACCCCTCCACTTT. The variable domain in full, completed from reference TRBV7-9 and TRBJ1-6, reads DTGVSQNPRHKITKRGQNVTFRCDPISEHNRLYWYRQTLGQGPEFLTYFQNEAQLEKSRLLSDRFSAERPKGSFSTLEIQRTEQGDSAMYLCSSSLESSPLHFGNGTRLTVT.